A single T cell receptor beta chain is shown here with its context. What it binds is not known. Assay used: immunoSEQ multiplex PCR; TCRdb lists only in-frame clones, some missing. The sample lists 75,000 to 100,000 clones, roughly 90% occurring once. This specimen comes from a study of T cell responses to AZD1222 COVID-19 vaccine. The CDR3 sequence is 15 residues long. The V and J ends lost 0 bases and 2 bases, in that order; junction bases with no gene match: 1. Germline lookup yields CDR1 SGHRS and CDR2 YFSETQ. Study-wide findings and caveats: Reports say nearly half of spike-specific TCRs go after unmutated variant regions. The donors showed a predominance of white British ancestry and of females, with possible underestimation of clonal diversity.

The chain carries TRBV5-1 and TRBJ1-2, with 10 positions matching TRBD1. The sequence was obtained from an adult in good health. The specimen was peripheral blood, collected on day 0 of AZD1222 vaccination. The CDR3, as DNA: TGCGCCAGCAGCTTGGGGGGACAGGGGAACTATGGCTACACCTTC. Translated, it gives CASSLGGQGNYGYTF.